One sample yielded the 22 T cell receptor beta chains listed below, sequenced in a study of cytomegalovirus exposure and HLA in healthy donors. Profiled with immunoSEQ multiplex PCR; TCRdb holds only in-frame clones, not every one. The sample consists of under 300,000 clones, around 87% of them appearing once. The specimen sequenced was PBMCs. Receptors were obtained from a woman aged 30 to 39 in good health and CMV-seropositive.

The rearrangement links TRBV29-1 to TRBJ2-7, with D possibly matching TRBD1 (6 bases). V was clipped by 7 bases and J by 2 bases, with 18 bases between them. There are 14 residues in the CDR3. The germline CDR1 and CDR2 sequences are SQVTM and ANQGSEA. CDR3 sequence: CSAKPGTPAYEQYF. For the CDR3, the DNA is TGCAGCGCTAAACCCGGGACACCTGCCTACGAGCAGTACTTC.

The gene calls are TRBV11-1 and TRBJ2-1; tentatively, D is TRBD2 (5 bases). The CDR3 length is 15 residues. V was shortened by 0 bases and J by 0 bases, with 6 bases between the two germline ends. CDR1 and CDR2 (germline): SGHAT, FQDESV (reference sequence). The CDR3 loop reads CASSLATSSYNEQFF. As DNA, the CDR3 is TGTGCCAGCAGCTTAGCCACTAGCTCCTACAATGAGCAGTTCTTC.

This clone was seen only once. The chain recombines TRBV7-8 with TRBJ2-5; TRBD1 is a possible D gene (6 bases). V lost 4 bases and J lost 4, with 13 bases in between. The CDR3 runs 14 residues. Germline assignment: CDR1 SGHVS and CDR2 FQNEAQ. CDR3 in amino acids: CASSSLQGLETQYF. CDR3 bases: TGTGCCAGCAGCTCTTTACAGGGTCTAGAGACCCAGTACTTC.

V usage is TRBV27 and J usage is TRBJ1-2; 7 positions agree with TRBD1. The CDR3 covers 14 residues. Losses at the gene ends were 3 bases for V and 5 bases for J; bases not matched to a gene: 6. Germline assignment: CDR1 MNHEY and CDR2 SMNVEV (reference sequence). CDR3 residues: CASSFSGTAYGYTF. In nucleotides, the CDR3 is TGTGCCAGCAGTTTCTCCGGGACAGCATATGGCTACACCTTC.

In this sample, this clone turned up a few times. The chain uses TRBV21-1 and TRBJ2-1; the DNA was not compared with TRBD2, the D call given in the table. TRBV21-1 is deemed a pseudogene. This CDR3 region has 15 residues. CDR3 sequence (DNA): TGTGCCAGCAATCGAAGGGAGGGCCCCTACAATGAGCAGTTCTTC. Translating gives CASNRREGPYNEQFF.

V and J are TRBV29-1 and TRBJ2-7, with 11 bases matching TRBD2. The CDR3 is 15 amino acids. Per germline, CDR1 SQVTM and CDR2 ANQGSEA. The ends lost 4 bases at V and 6 bases at J; junction bases unmatched: 11. The CDR3 bases are TGCAGCGTTGTTGGACTAGCGGGTCCCTTGTTCGAGCAGTACTTC. Its protein is CSVVGLAGPLFEQYF.

This clone was picked up one time. V is TRBV6-1 and J is TRBJ2-3, with 9 bases identical to TRBD1. Germline-derived CDR1 and CDR2 are MNHNS and SASEGT. The V and J ends lost 6 bases and 4 bases, in that order; junction bases with no gene match: 8. The CDR3 has 15 residues. CDR3 residues: CASSRDRAGADTQYF. Here the CDR3 DNA reads TGTGCCAGCAGCCGGGACAGGGCTGGCGCAGATACGCAGTATTTT.

V and J are TRBV18 and TRBJ2-2; 10 bases are shared with TRBD1. CDR1 KGHSH and CDR2 LQKENI come from the germline V gene. This CDR3 comprises 15 residues. V lost 11 bases, J lost 5 bases, and 11 bases stayed unmatched. CDR3 protein: CAGRDGTGETGELFF. CDR3 DNA: TGTGCCGGCAGAGATGGGACAGGGGAGACCGGGGAGCTGTTTTTT.

The chain joins TRBV5-1 to TRBJ1-2, with TRBD1 matching 8 bases. Germline CDR1 is SGHRS and CDR2 is YFSETQ. Germline trimming cut 6 bases from V and 2 bases from J; bases unmatched to any gene: 9. The CDR3 totals 15 residues. The CDR3 DNA reads as TGCGCCAGCACCTGGGGACAGGACTTCAACTATGGCTACACCTTC. Translated: CASTWGQDFNYGYTF. Combining the CDR3 with reference TRBV5-1 and TRBJ1-2 gives the whole variable domain KAGVTQTPRYLIKTRGQQVTLSCSPISGHRSVSWYQQTPGQGLQFLFEYFSETQRNKGNFPGRFSGRQFSNSRSEMNVSTLELGDSALYLCASTWGQDFNYGYTFGSGTRLTVV.

The V gene is TRBV28, the J gene TRBJ1-4; 8 bases agree with TRBD1. This CDR3 comprises 13 residues. V lost 6 bases, J lost 13 bases, and 10 bases stayed unmatched. CDR1 is MDHEN, CDR2 SYDVKM, per germline. The DNA of the CDR3 is TGTGCCAGCAGGAACTACAGGGGGGGTAGACTGTTTTTT. Protein: CASRNYRGGRLFF.

This clone was counted a few times. This sequence joins TRBV19 and TRBJ2-3, with D possibly matching TRBD1 (6 bases). CDR3 length: 13 amino acids. V gave up 6 bases and J gave up 2 bases, with 9 bases separating them. The germline gives CDR1 LNHDA, CDR2 SQIVND (reference sequence). CDR3: CASRDSPTDTQYF. The CDR3 bases are TGTGCCAGTAGGGACAGCCCCACAGATACGCAGTATTTT.

V and J are TRBV5-1 and TRBJ2-7; perhaps TRBD1 as D (6 bases). The CDR3 totals 15 residues. In germline, CDR1 is SGHRS, CDR2 YFSETQ. V dropped 0 bases and J dropped 3 bases, with 13 bases sitting between them. CDR3 residues: CASSLVSGAIYEQYF. The DNA of the CDR3 is TGCGCCAGCAGCTTGGTGTCAGGGGCCATCTACGAGCAGTACTTC.

This clone was counted only a few times. The gene calls are TRBV14 and TRBJ2-7; D remains unclear. Germline assignment: CDR1 SGHDN and CDR2 FVKESK. Trimming took off 0 bases at V and 8 bases at J, with 11 bases between the two ends. The CDR3 covers 13 residues. CDR3 sequence: CASSQEAMLQQYF. As DNA, the CDR3 is TGTGCCAGCAGCCAAGAAGCGATGCTCCAGCAGTACTTC.

The genes are TRBV19 and TRBJ1-2; 12 bases map to TRBD1. Trimming removed 7 bases from V and 8 bases from J; junction bases left unmatched: 11. Germline V gene data show CDR1 as LNHDA and CDR2 as SQIVND (reference sequence). The CDR3 runs to 15 residues. CDR3 residues: CASNGPGQGARGYTF. The CDR3 DNA reads as TGTGCCAGTAATGGACCGGGACAGGGGGCACGGGGCTACACCTTC.

The chain carries TRBV19 and TRBJ2-6, with a tentative D call TRBD1 (6 bases). Trimming stripped 5 bases from V and 2 bases from J, with 10 bases between. This CDR3 has 15 amino acids. The germline V gene has CDR1 LNHDA and CDR2 SQIVND (reference sequence). CDR3 loop: CASSFAGAGANVLTF. CDR3 DNA: TGTGCCAGTAGTTTCGCAGGGGCTGGGGCCAACGTCCTGACTTTC. The entire variable domain, with the rest obtained from reference TRBV19 and TRBJ2-6, is as follows: DGGITQSPKYLFRKEGQNVTLSCEQNLNHDAMYWYRQDPGQGLRLIYYSQIVNDFQKGDIAEGYSVSREKKESFPLTVTSAQKNPTAFYLCASSFAGAGANVLTFGAGSRLTVL.

The V gene is TRBV7-2, the J gene TRBJ1-5; 8 bases map to TRBD1. Germline loops: CDR1 SGHTA, CDR2 FQGNSA. CDR3 size: 13 residues. V was pared by 5 bases and J by 7 bases, with 4 bases of the junction left unmatched. In DNA, the CDR3 is TGTGCCAGCAGCCCCGACAGGGGACAGCCCCAGCATTTT. Translated: CASSPDRGQPQHF. Variable domain in full (rest from reference TRBV7-2 and TRBJ1-5): GAGVSQSPSNKVTEKGKDVELRCDPISGHTALYWYRQSLGQGLEFLIYFQGNSAPDKSGLPSDRFSAERTGGSVSTLTIQRTQQEDSAVYLCASSPDRGQPQHFGDGTRLSIL.

This clone has just one count. The rearrangement uses TRBV25-1 and TRBJ1-1; D is unresolved. CDR3 length: 18 residues. V shed 4 bases and J shed 0 bases, with 21 bases lying between them. Germline V CDR1 and CDR2: MGHDK, SYGVNS. The CDR3 reads CASSGSPTMGGMNTEAFF. The CDR3 nucleotides are TGTGCCAGCAGTGGATCCCCCACAATGGGAGGGATGAACACTGAAGCTTTCTTT.

The rearrangement links TRBV6-5 to TRBJ1-1; D is undetermined. Trimming took off 6 bases at V and 1 base at J, with 15 bases between the two ends. The CDR3 is made up of 15 amino acids. Germline CDR1 and CDR2: MNHEY and SVGAGI. CDR3 sequence reads: CASSLAGGGNTEAFF. The CDR3 DNA reads TGTGCCAGCAGCCTCGCGGGTGGAGGGAACACTGAAGCTTTCTTT.

The V call is TRBV29-1, the J call TRBJ2-3; D is ambiguous. Germline V gives CDR1 SQVTM, CDR2 ANQGSEA. The V end lost 2 bases, the J end lost 8 bases, and 8 bases lay between the germline ends. The CDR3 has 11 residues. In DNA form, the CDR3 reads TGCAGCGTTGAAATTTCGGGTACGCAGTATTTT. This gives the protein CSVEISGTQYF.

J is TRBJ2-1 and V is TRBV7-6; 12 bases line up with TRBD2. Germline V gene lookup returns CDR1 SGHVS and CDR2 FNYEAQ. J was trimmed by 6 bases and V by 5 bases; bases with no gene match: 8. This CDR3 comprises 16 residues. CDR3 residues: CASSPRLAGVPNEQFF. The CDR3 nucleotides read TGTGCCAGCAGCCCCCGACTAGCGGGAGTCCCCAATGAGCAGTTCTTC.

The CDR3 is CASSEEYFNQPQHF. The CDR3 DNA is TGTGCCAGCAGTGAAGAATACTTCAATCAGCCCCAGCATTTT. The gene calls are TRBV6-1 and TRBJ1-5; no clear D. Trimming removed 1 base from V and 3 bases from J, with 7 bases in between. Germline CDR1 is MNHNS and CDR2 is SASEGT. This CDR3 comprises 14 residues.

This clone has just a few counts. The gene calls are TRBV28 and TRBJ2-5; 14 bases are shared with TRBD2. There are 15 residues in the CDR3. V lost 5 bases to trimming and J lost 5 bases; unmatched junction nucleotides: 4. The germline CDR1 and CDR2 sequences are MDHEN and SYDVKM. The CDR3 spells CASSAGLAGGETQYF. CDR3 DNA: TGTGCCAGCAGTGCCGGACTAGCGGGAGGCGAGACCCAGTACTTC.